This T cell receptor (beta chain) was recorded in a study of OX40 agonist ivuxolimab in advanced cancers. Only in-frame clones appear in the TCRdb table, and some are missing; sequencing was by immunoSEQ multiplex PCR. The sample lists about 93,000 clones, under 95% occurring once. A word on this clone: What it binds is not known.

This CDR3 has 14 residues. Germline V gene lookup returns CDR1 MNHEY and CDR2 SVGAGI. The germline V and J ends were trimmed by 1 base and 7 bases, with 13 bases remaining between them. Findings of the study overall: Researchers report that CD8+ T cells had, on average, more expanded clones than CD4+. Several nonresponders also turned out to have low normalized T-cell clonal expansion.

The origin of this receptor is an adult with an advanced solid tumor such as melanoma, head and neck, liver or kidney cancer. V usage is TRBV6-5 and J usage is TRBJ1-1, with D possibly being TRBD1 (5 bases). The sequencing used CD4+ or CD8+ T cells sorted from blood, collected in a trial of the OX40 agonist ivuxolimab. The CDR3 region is CASSYLGGGIEAFF. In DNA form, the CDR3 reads TGTGCCAGCAGTTACTTGGGGGGAGGGATTGAAGCTTTCTTT.